This entry features one T cell receptor beta chain sequence. The read ends 3 residues shy of where the CDR3 ends; the end is completed using the germline J gene. This entry belongs to a study of T cells in women clearing cervical HPV infection. Study-wide background: Only a few women had HLA typing results available.

This CDR3 comprises 13 residues. Germline loops: CDR1 SNHLY, CDR2 FYNNEI. Clones were read by immunoSEQ multiplex PCR, and TCRdb kept only the in-frame ones, dropping some. The sample includes roughly 45,000 clones. Material for sequencing was blood buffy coat. V gene TRBV2 combines with J gene TRBJ2-2; TRBD2 might be the D (7 bases). The source is a woman aged 18 to 69 with a cervical HPV16 infection that either progressed to CIN3+ or cleared (not recorded which). The CDR3 loop is CATSGDYGEKLFF. The part of the CDR3 DNA that was read is TGTGCCACCTCAGGGGACTACGGGGAAAAG. Complete variable domain (other parts from reference TRBV2 and TRBJ2-2): EPEVTQTPSHQVTQMGQEVILRCVPISNHLYFYWYRQILGQKVEFLVSFYNNEISEKSEIFDDQFSVERPDGSNFTLKIRSTKLEDSAMYFCATSGDYGEKLFFGEGSRLTVL.